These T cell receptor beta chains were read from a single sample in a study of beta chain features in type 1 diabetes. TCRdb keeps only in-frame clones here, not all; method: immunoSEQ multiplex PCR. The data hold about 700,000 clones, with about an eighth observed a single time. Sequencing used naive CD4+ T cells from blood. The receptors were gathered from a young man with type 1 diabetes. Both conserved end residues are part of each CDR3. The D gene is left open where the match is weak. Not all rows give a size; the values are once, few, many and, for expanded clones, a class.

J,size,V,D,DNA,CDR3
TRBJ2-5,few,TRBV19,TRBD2,TGTGCCAGTAGTATTACGACTAGCGGGGCCTGGAAGACCCAGTACTTC,CASSITTSGAWKTQYF
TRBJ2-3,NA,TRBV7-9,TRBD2,TGTGCCAGCGTATTCTCCGTTAGCGGGAGCACAGATACGCAGTATTTT,CASVFSVSGSTDTQYF
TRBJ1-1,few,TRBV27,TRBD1,TGTGCCAGCAGCCGGGACAGGGTGCGTCGAACTGAAGCTTTCTTT,CASSRDRVRRTEAFF
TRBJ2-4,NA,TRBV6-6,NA,TGTGCCAGCAGCCCAGCCCGAGGCGACACTCAGTACTTC,CASSPARGDTQYF
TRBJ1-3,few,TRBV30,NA,TGTGCCTGGAGTGTAGGGACGTCTGGAAACACCATATATTTT,CAWSVGTSGNTIYF
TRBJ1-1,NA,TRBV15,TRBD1,TGTGCCACCAGCAGACCCAGGGACAGCGTCATGAACACTGAAGCTTTCTTT,CATSRPRDSVMNTEAFF
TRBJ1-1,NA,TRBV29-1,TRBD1,TGCAGCGCCGCACAGGGGGCTGCCACTGAAGCTTTCTTT,CSAAQGAATEAFF
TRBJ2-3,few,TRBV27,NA,TGTGCCAGCAGTCCCCAGGGTAAAGGGTTTAAGGCAGATACGCAGTATTTT,CASSPQGKGFKADTQYF
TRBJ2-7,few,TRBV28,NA,TGTGCCAGCAGCTCAATAAGAGACTACGAGCAGTACTTC,CASSSIRDYEQYF
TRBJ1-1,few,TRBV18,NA,TGTGCCAGCTCACCATGGACTGAGGCGTCCGGTGAAGCTTTCTTT,CASSPWTEASGEAFF
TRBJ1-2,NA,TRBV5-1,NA,TGCGCCAGCAGCTTGGGCCCAGGGGTGACTGATGGCTACACCTTC,CASSLGPGVTDGYTF
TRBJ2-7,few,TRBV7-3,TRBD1,TGTGCCAGCAGCTTACAGGGACAGGGTTACGAGCAGTACTTC,CASSLQGQGYEQYF
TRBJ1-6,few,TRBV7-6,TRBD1,TGTGCCAGCAGCTTAGCGAACGGAGGACAGGCTAGCTCCTATAATTCACCCCTCCACTTT,CASSLANGGQASSYNSPLHF
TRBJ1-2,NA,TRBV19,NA,TGTGCCACCCAGGGGTCCAGGGGCGCGTATGGCTACACCTTC,CATQGSRGAYGYTF
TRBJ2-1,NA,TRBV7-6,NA,TGTGCCAGCAGCTCCCTCCCTTGGAGCGGCTCCTACAATGAGCAGTTCTTC,CASSSLPWSGSYNEQFF
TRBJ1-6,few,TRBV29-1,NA,TGCAGCGTTGTCTTCGATTATAATTCACCCCTCCACTTT,CSVVFDYNSPLHF
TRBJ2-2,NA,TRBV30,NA,TGTGCCTGGGCCGGGGGGCCGGACACCGGGGAGCTGTTTTTT,CAWAGGPDTGELFF
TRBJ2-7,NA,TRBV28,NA,TGTGCCAGCAGCGGGACCTCCCACTCCTACGAGCAGTACTTC,CASSGTSHSYEQYF
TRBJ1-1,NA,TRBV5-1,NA,TGCGCCAGCAGCCCCGGGCCGATGAACACTGAAGCTTTCTTT,CASSPGPMNTEAFF
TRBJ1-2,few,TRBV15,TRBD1,TGTGCCACCAGCAGAGATCGGGACAGACTCTTCTATGGCTACACCTTC,CATSRDRDRLFYGYTF
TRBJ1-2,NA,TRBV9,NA,TGTGCCAGTCATTCGGGGCTCCGGGGCTACACCTTC,CASHSGLRGYTF
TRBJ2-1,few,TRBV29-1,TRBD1,TGCAGCGTATCCAGGCAGGGGGTTAATGAGCAGTTCTTC,CSVSRQGVNEQFF
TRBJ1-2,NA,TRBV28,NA,TGTGCCAGCGGTTATAAGGGGTCTGGCTACACCTTC,CASGYKGSGYTF
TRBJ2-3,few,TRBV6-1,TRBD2,TGTGCCAGCAGTGAAGGCCTAGCGGGGGCCACAGATACGCAGTATTTT,CASSEGLAGATDTQYF
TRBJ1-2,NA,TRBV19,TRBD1,TGTGCCAGTAGTACCCCGACAGGGACCAACTATGGCTACACCTTC,CASSTPTGTNYGYTF
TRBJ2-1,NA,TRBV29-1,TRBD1,TGCAGCGTCCAAGGACAGGGTAGAGTCGATGAGCAGTTCTTC,CSVQGQGRVDEQFF
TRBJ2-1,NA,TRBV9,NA,TGTGCCAGCAGCGGTCTCTCCAGCGATGAGCAGTTCTTC,CASSGLSSDEQFF
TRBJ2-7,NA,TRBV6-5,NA,TGTGCCAGCAGTTACTCCCGGGGGCACGAGCAGTACTTC,CASSYSRGHEQYF
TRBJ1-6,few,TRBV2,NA,TGTGCCAGCAGTGAGATTAGCTCCTATAATTCACCCCTCCACTTT,CASSEISSYNSPLHF
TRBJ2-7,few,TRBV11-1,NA,TGTGCCAGCAGGCGATCGCAGGGTTTATCCTACGAGCAGTACTTC,CASRRSQGLSYEQYF
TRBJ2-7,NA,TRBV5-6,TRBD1,TGTGCCAGCAGCTTTTTGGACAGGGACCACGAGCAGTACTTC,CASSFLDRDHEQYF
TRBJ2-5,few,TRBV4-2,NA,TGTGCCAGCAGCCAAGATAGAGAGCGGCCAGAGACCCAGTACTTC,CASSQDRERPETQYF
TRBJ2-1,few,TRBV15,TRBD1,TGTGCCACCAGCGACCGGGACAGGGGGCCGACGCAGTTCTTC,CATSDRDRGPTQFF
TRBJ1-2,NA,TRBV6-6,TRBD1,TGTGCCAGCAGTACAGGGACAGATTATGGCTACACCTTC,CASSTGTDYGYTF
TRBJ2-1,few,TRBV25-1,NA,TGTGCCAGCAGTGAAGGGCTAGCCTACAATGAGCAGTTCTTC,CASSEGLAYNEQFF
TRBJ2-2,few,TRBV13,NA,TGTGCCAGCAGCTTCGACAGTCACACCGGGGAGCTGTTTTTT,CASSFDSHTGELFF
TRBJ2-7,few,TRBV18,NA,TGTGCCAGCTCACCCGCAGGCTACGAGCAGTACTTC,CASSPAGYEQYF
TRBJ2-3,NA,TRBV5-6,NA,TGTGCCAGCAGCTTGCTGGCCCCCACAGATACGCAGTATTTT,CASSLLAPTDTQYF
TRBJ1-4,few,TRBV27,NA,TGTGCCAGCAGGTTTGGGTTCGCAACTAATGAAAAACTGTTTTTT,CASRFGFATNEKLFF
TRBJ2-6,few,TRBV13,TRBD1,TGTGCCAGCAGCTTTATCCCGGGACAGGGGGCATCTGGGGCCAACGTCCTGACTTTC,CASSFIPGQGASGANVLTF
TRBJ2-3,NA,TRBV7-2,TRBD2,TGTGCCAGCAGCTCTCCGAGGGGGACTAGCGGGGGCGCAGATACGCAGTATTTT,CASSSPRGTSGGADTQYF
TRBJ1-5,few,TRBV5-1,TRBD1,TGCGCCAGCAGCGCCGGGACAGCCTCGGGTCAGCCCCAGCATTTT,CASSAGTASGQPQHF
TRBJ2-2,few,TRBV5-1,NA,TGCGCCAGCAGCTCCGAACCTTCAACCGGGGAGCTGTTTTTT,CASSSEPSTGELFF
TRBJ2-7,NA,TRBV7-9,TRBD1,TGTGCCAGCAGCTTACCGGGACAGGGTAACGAGCAGTACTTC,CASSLPGQGNEQYF
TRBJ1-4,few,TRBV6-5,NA,TGTGCCAGCAGCCGGGACTTGGGTGTCGAAAAACTGTTTTTT,CASSRDLGVEKLFF
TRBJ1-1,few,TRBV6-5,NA,TGTGCCAGCAGTTACTCGTCACAGAAAACTGAAGCTTTCTTT,CASSYSSQKTEAFF
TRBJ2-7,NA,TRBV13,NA,TGTGCCAGCAGCTTAACGGGGCTTAGCTCCTACGAGCAGTACTTC,CASSLTGLSSYEQYF
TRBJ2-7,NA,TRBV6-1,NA,TGTGCCAGCAGTGGACCCCACAGGAGCTCCTACGAGCAGTACTTC,CASSGPHRSSYEQYF
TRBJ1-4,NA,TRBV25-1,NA,TGTGCCAGCAGACGAGGCTATAATGAAAAACTGTTTTTT,CASRRGYNEKLFF
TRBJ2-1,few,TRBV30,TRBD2,TGTGCCTGGGTTCGGGGGGGCTCCTACAATGAGCAGTTCTTC,CAWVRGGSYNEQFF
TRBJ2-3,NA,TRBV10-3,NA,TGTGCCATCAGTGGGGCTTCGCCGCCTGGCACAGATACGCAGTATTTT,CAISGASPPGTDTQYF
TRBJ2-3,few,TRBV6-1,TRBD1,TGTGCCAGCAGTGCCCGGACAGGGGGCTGGGTAGATACGCAGTATTTT,CASSARTGGWVDTQYF
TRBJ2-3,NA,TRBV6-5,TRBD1,TGTGCCAGCAGTTACTCAATCGGGGGACAGGGCAGATATTTT,CASSYSIGGQGRYF
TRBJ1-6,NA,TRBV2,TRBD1,TGTGCCACGGGGACAGGAAATTCACCCCTCCACTTT,CATGTGNSPLHF
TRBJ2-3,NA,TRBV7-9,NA,TGTGCCAGCACCCAAGGGGACTCAGATACGCAGTATTTT,CASTQGDSDTQYF
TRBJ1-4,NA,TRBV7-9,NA,TGTGCCAGCAGACGACTTCCGGGCCAACTGTTTTTT,CASRRLPGQLFF
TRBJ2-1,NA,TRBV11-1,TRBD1,TGTGCCAGCAGCCTACGGGGACAGGGGTTTTACGATAGTGGTGAGCAGTTCTTC,CASSLRGQGFYDSGEQFF
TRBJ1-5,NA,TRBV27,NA,TGTGCCAGCAGTTCCAGGGTCAATCAGCCCCAGCATTTT,CASSSRVNQPQHF
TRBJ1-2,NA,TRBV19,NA,TGTGCCAGTAGTAGGGGTAACTATGGCTACACCTTC,CASSRGNYGYTF
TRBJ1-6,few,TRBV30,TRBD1,TGTGCCTGGAGCGTCGTCGGACAGGCTAATTCACCCCTCCACTTT,CAWSVVGQANSPLHF